This TCR beta chain came from a study of identical twins (dated by TCRdb to 2015 to 2016). In the study overall: TCR alpha and beta repertoires from monozygotic twins, unrelated adults of various ages and cord blood were deep-sequenced to test whether fetal clonotypes persist. To rule out contamination, the twin experiments were replicated at different times with different library preparation protocols.

The paper as a whole reports these results and caveats: Compared with coincidental sharing between unrelated individuals, out-of-frame TCR alpha sequences shared between twins had an excess of sequences with low generation probability. Zero-insertion analyses could be partly confounded by invariant T cells such as MAIT and iNKT, though diverse VJ usage argued against such confounding for most clonotypes. Abundant cord blood beta clonotypes had fewer insertions, young adult naive repertoires showed a similar but weaker trend, and memory repertoires showed no such trend. Conclusions relied on cross-sectional statistical analysis, since the same donors could not be followed over many years. Out-of-frame TCR alpha sharing in monozygotic twins was systematically underestimated by recombination models, whereas sharing between unrelated individuals was in agreement with the recombination models. Excess twin sharing in beta out-of-frame sequences was weaker because fewer shared sequences lowered the signal-to-noise ratio.

Library creation used 5' RACE. TCRdb lists the instrument as Illumina HiSeq 2000. Template switching added a universal primer binding site, and the final cDNA carried a unique molecular identifier that allowed TCR cDNA molecules to be counted accurately. First-strand cDNA for TCR alpha and beta chains was synthesized from specific primers in the conserved constant-segment region. To control for contamination, every cDNA library carried two barcodes: a SMART-Mk sample barcode plus Illumina barcodes. TruSeq adapter sequences, together with Illumina sample barcodes, were added in two successive PCR steps. Sequencing of the TCR alpha and beta cDNA libraries was done on the Illumina HiSeq platform using custom primers. Concerning the study's data processing: MiGEC processed the raw reads to extract unique molecular identifiers, while MiXCR was used to determine the CDR3 positions. Recombination models were inferred per individual with the repgenHMM and IGoR tools using an EM algorithm. Shared clonotypes were analyzed with the tcR package in R, and sharing was normalized by the product of cloneset sizes. To study raw recombination free of thymic and clonal selection effects, out-of-frame nonproductive sequences were analyzed. TCRdb redid the processing of the public reads, applying fastp at Q25 and MiXCR, and retained in-frame beta chains. For every CDR3 protein sequence, its rows merge into one entry that carries the most common genes and DNA. The V and J calls and clone size come from TCRdb's table, not from the authors' own analysis. The sample contains over 600,000 distinct CDR3 sequences, approximately 21% of them found a single time. Approximately 4.5% of the sample is taken by the ten largest.

As regards this clonotype: It has no known antigen specificity. No much larger clone is present one base from it, and per-base qualities are unavailable.

Only healthy Caucasian donors were included. The twin cohort comprised three pairs of female monozygotic twins, all aged about 18 to 29 years. The RNA used for TCR libraries was isolated from peripheral blood mononuclear cells. CDR3 length: 12 amino acids, cysteine to phenylalanine. The CDR3 DNA has 36 bases and is translated from base 1. The sample was also linked to a second study, of T cells expressing NK-cell markers. The other study reports the following: Three sorted T-cell subsets (CD3+CD56+NKG2C+, CD3+CD56+NKG2C- and CD3+CD56-NKG2C+) from about 8 donors had their TCR beta-chain repertoires profiled. Among the eight sequenced donors, seven were HCMV-seropositive and one was HCMV-seronegative. To restrict sorting to alphabetaTCR-expressing T cells, an anti-gammadeltaTCR antibody was added in several experiments. For about 6 donors, the dominant CD3+CD56+NKG2C+ clonotypes were among the top 10 CD8+ clonotypes and accounted for roughly 1.0-8% of CD8+ T cells. Those dominant clonotypes were again the most abundant among CD3+CD56-NKG2C+ cells in a few donors, at about 28.3-65%. It remained unclear whether the expanded NKG2C-expressing T cell clones were specific for HCMV antigens. All eight donors whose samples were sequenced were randomly selected healthy volunteers, three of them men and five women. A commercial ELISA kit detecting HCMV-specific IgG in serum was used to determine HCMV serostatus. For several donors, bulk peripheral blood T-cell repertoires were also sequenced from unsorted PBMC. MIGEC was used to demultiplex reads and group the reads by UMI, and MiTCR was used to assemble and quantify clonotypes. To exclude erroneous sequences, only TCR cDNA sequences supported by at least two reads were retained. The tcR package was used for downstream repertoire analysis, with clonotypes matched between fractions based on CDR3 nucleotide sequence plus V segment. VDJmatch was used to annotate antigen specificity against VDJdb, with one amino acid substitution in CDR3 permitted.

The rearrangement combines TRBV12-2 with TRBJ2-7. TRBV12-2 constitutes a pseudogene. Sequenced input: PBMCs. The receptor comes from a young woman in good health. The DNA sequence reads TGTGCAAGTCGCTTAGACCGCGCCGAGCAGTACTTC. This is translated as CASRLDRAEQYF.